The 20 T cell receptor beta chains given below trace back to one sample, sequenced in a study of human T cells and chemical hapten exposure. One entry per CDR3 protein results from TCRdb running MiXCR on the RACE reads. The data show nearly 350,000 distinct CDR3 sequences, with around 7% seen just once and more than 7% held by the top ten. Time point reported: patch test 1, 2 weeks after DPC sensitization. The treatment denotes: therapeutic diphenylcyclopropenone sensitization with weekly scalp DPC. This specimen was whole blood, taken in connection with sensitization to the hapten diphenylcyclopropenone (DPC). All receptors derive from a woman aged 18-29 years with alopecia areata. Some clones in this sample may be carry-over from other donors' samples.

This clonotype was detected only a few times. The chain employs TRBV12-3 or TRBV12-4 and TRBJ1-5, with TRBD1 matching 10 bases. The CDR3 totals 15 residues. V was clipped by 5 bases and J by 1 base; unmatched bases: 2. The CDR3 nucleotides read TGTGCCAGCAGTGGACAGGGGGGCAGCAATCAGCCCCAGCATTTT. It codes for CASSGQGGSNQPQHF.

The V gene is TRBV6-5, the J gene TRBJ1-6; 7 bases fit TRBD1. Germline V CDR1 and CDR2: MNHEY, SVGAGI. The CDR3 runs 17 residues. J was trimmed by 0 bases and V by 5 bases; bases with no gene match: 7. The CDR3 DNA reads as TGTGCCAGCAGTCGAGGGGGCACGAGCTCCTATAATTCACCCCTCCACTTT. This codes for CASSRGGTSSYNSPLHF.

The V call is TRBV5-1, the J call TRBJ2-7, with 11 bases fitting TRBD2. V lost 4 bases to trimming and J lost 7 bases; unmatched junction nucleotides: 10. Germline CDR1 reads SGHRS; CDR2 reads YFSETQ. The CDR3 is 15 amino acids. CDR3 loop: CASSPVGLAGLEQYF. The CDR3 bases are TGCGCCAGCAGCCCGGTAGGACTAGCGGGTCTGGAGCAGTACTTC.

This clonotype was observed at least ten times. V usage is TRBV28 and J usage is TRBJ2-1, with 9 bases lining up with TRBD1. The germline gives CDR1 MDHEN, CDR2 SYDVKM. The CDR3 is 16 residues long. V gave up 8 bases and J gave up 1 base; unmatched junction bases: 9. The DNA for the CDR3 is TGTGCCAGCGGTGACACGGGACAGGGTTCCTACAATGAGCAGTTCTTC. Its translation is CASGDTGQGSYNEQFF.

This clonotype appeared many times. This CDR3 reads CASSHTSFSNQPQHF. The CDR3 DNA reads as TGCGCCAGCAGCCATACCTCTTTTAGCAATCAGCCCCAGCATTTT. The chain combines TRBV4-1 with TRBJ1-5; no clear D gene. Trimming left V 3 bases short and J 0 bases short, with 9 bases between. CDR1 and CDR2 (germline): MGHRA, YSYEKL. CDR3 length: 15 amino acids.

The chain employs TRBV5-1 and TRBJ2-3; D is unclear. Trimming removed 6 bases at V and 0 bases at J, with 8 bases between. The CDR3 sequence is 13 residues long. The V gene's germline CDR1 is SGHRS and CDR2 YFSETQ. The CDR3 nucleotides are TGCGCCAGCACGTCTTATAGCACAGATACGCAGTATTTT. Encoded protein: CASTSYSTDTQYF.

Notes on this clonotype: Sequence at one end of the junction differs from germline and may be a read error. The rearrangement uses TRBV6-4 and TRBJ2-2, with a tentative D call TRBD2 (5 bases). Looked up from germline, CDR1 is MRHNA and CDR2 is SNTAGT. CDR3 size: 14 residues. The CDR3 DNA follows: TGTGCCAGCAGTGAGTCGGGGAACGCCGGGGAGCTGTTTTTT. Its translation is CASSESGNAGELFF.

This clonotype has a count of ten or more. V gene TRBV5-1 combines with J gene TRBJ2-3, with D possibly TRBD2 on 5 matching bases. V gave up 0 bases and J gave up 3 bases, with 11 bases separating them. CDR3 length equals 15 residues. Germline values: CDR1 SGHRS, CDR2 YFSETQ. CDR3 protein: CASSLGATGTDTQYF. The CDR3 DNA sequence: TGCGCCAGCAGCTTGGGGGCTACGGGAACAGATACGCAGTATTTT.

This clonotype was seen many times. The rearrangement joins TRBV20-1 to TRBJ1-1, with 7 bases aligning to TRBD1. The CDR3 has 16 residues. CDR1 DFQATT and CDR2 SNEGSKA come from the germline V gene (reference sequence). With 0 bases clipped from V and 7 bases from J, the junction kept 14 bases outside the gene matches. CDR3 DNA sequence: TGCAGTGCTAGAGATGTTGATCAGGGGGGTTATGATGAAGCTTTCTTT. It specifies CSARDVDQGGYDEAFF.

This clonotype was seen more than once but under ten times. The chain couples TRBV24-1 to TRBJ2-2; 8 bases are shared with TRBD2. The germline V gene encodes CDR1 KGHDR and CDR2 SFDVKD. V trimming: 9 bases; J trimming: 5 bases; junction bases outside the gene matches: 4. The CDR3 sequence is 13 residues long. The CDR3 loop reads CATRGGQTGELFF. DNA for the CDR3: TGTGCCACCCGGGGGGGGCAGACCGGGGAGCTGTTTTTT.

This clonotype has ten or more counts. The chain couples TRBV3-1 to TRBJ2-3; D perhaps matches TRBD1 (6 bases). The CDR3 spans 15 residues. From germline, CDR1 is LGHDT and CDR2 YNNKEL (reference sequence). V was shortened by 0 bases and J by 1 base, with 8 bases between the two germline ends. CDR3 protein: CASSQDQGRTDTQYF. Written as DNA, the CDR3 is TGTGCCAGCAGCCAAGATCAGGGGCGCACAGATACGCAGTATTTT.

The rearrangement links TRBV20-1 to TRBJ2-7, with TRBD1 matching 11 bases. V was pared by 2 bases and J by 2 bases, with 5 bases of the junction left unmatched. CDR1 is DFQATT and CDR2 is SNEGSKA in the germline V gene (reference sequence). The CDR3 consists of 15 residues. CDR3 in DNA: TGCAGTGCTAGAACGGGACAGGGGGATCCCTACGAGCAGTACTTC. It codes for CSARTGQGDPYEQYF.

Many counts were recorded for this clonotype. The CDR3 reads CSVDGGTGVDTQYF. The CDR3 DNA follows: TGCAGCGTGGACGGGGGGACAGGGGTGGATACGCAGTATTTT. The rearrangement links TRBV29-1 to TRBJ2-3, with 10 bases identical to TRBD1. Germline V gives CDR1 SQVTM, CDR2 ANQGSEA. The CDR3 consists of 14 residues. V trimming: 6 bases; J trimming: 6 bases; junction bases outside the gene matches: 9.

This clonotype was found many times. Here the CDR3 DNA reads TGCGCCAGCAGCTTTACAAGCGGGCGACCCCAAGAGACCCAGTACTTC. Translating gives CASSFTSGRPQETQYF. The chain combines TRBV5-1 with TRBJ2-5; the D gene is possibly TRBD2 (6 bases). The germline V and J ends were trimmed by 2 bases and 1 base, with 15 bases remaining between them. The V gene's germline CDR1 is SGHRS and CDR2 YFSETQ. The CDR3 sequence is 16 residues long.

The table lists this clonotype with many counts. In DNA, the CDR3 is TGTGCCAGCAGCTTAGAGGGGACTAGCGGTTCACATACGCAGTATTTT. Translation gives CASSLEGTSGSHTQYF. The J gene is TRBJ2-3, the V gene TRBV7-2; TRBD2 matches at 11 bases. Germline V gene sequence: CDR1 SGHTA, CDR2 FQGNSA. The CDR3 is 16 amino acids. V was clipped by 1 base and J by 7 bases; unmatched bases: 7. Variable domain in full (rest from reference TRBV7-2 and TRBJ2-3): GAGVSQSPSNKVTEKGKDVELRCDPISGHTALYWYRQSLGQGLEFLIYFQGNSAPDKSGLPSDRFSAERTGGSVSTLTIQRTQQEDSAVYLCASSLEGTSGSHTQYFGPGTRLTVL.

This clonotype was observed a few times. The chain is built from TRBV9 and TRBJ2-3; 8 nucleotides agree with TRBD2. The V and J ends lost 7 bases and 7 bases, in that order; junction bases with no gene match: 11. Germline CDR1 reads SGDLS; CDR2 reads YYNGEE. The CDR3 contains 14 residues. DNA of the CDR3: TGTGCCAGCGCCACGGGGGGGGCCCTAAATACGCAGTATTTT. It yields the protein CASATGGALNTQYF.

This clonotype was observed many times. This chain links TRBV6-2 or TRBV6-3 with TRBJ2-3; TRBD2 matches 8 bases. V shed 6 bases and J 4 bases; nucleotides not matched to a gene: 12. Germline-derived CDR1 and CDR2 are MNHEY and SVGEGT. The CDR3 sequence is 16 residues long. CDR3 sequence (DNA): TGTGCCAGCAGCCGGAATAGCGGGGTTGGGTCAGATACGCAGTATTTT. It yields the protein CASSRNSGVGSDTQYF.

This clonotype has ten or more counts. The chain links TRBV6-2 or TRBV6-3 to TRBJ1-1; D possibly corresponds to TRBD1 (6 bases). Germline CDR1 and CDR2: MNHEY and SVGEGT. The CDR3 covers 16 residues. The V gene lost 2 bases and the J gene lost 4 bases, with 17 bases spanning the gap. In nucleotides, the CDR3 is TGTGCCAGCAGTTACGGAGCGACAGGCACGGGCACTGAAGCTTTCTTT. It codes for CASSYGATGTGTEAFF.

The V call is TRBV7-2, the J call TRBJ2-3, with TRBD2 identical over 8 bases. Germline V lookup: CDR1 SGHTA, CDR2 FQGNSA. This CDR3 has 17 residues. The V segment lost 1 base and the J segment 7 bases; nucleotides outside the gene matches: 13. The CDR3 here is CASSLGAGGRSTHTQYF. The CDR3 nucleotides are TGTGCCAGCAGCTTAGGTGCGGGGGGAAGATCGACGCATACGCAGTATTTT. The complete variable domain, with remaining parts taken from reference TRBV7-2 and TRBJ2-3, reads GAGVSQSPSNKVTEKGKDVELRCDPISGHTALYWYRQSLGQGLEFLIYFQGNSAPDKSGLPSDRFSAERTGGSVSTLTIQRTQQEDSAVYLCASSLGAGGRSTHTQYFGPGTRLTVL.

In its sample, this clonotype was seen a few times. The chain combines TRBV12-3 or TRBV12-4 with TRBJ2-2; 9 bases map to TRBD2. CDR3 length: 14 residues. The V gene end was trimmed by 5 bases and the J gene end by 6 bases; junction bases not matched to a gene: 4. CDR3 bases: TGTGCCAGCAGTATTCTAGCGGGGTCCGGGGAGCTGTTTTTT. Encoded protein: CASSILAGSGELFF.